This T cell receptor beta chain was retrieved from a study of shared clonotypes between healthy human individuals (dated by TCRdb to about 2020). General notes on the study: The cohort included three men and a couple of women between 18 and 49 years of age. Leukapheresis yielded between about 0.85 and 9 billion PBMCs per donor. For each donor, CD4 naive and CD4 memory were each run on three plates, CD8 naive on two plates, and CD8 memory on one plate. Different laboratories and diverse techniques were used to prepare libraries and sequence TCR repertoires, to increase sequencing depth and limit assay-specific biases. The study deeply sequenced blood TCR repertoires of about five healthy adults to estimate repertoire size and the extent of clonotype sharing between individuals.

Using the deep immunoSEQ assay, multiplex PCR amplified TCR CDR3 regions from genomic DNA. For each cell subset, the extracted genomic DNA was distributed evenly across all wells of several immunoSEQ 96-well plates, and each plate served as one replicate. Each replicate PCR for sorted subsets received approximately 200 ng genomic DNA, equal to about 29,000 T cell genomes. Purified libraries were measured with a Qubit 3.0 fluorometer, size-checked on a Bioanalyzer 2100, and measured again with the KAPA Library Quantification kit. A separate single-read 150-cycle Illumina NextSeq 550 flow cell was used to sequence each immunoSEQ 96-well plate. Regarding the original processing steps: Because only junctional sequences without quality scores were contained in the immunoSEQ output, filtering matching that applied to full-length reads could not be performed. To assign V/J genes and CDR3, sequences were annotated against IMGT germline references using PyIR, a Python wrapper for IgBLAST v1.9. Reads were removed for weak V/J assignments (E-value above 1e-6), missing CDR3, stop codons, out-of-frame junctions, or ambiguous translated residues. V3J clonotypes were defined by identical inferred V gene, J gene, and CDR3 amino acid sequence. Percentage overlap between repertoires was calculated by dividing the number of shared unique clonotypes by the size of the smaller repertoire. Repertoire richness was assessed with RTK rarefaction, the Chao1 estimator, and Recon v2.1 estimates of unobserved clonotypes. OLGA was used to compute generation probabilities for all TCRbeta clonotypes that the gDNA method yielded from a handful of donors. TCRdb limited this immuneACCESS table to in-frame rearrangements with V and J called. A share of clones is missing; checked studies link under half to unresolved V genes, and the rest is unexplained. V and J calls plus clone size are reproduced from that table; the DNA served to infer D and trimming. The sample profile shows approximately 1,500,000 clones; about 96% of them were found once. The ten largest account for approximately 1% of the sample.

Points on this clone: The target of this receptor is not known. Nothing much larger sits one base from this clone, and base qualities are not available.

Paper-wide results and their limitations: Sampling was restricted to blood, and TCR repertoires in tissue are likely to differ from TCR repertoires in blood. Because the study included a small number of donors, the genetic and exposure-history diversity represented was limited. Larger estimated clonotype richness was generally found for naive subsets than for memory subsets. Pairwise subsampling indicated that sequencing depth was expected to affect the degree of clonotype sharing among donors. Sharing across four donors was observed for 4.5% to 6.5% of naive CD4, 3% to 3.5% of naive CD8, 2.3% of memory CD4, and around 0.4% of memory CD8 clonotypes. Higher generation probabilities were observed for clonotypes shared by all four sorted-subset donors than for non-shared clonotypes. Rarefaction of sorted-subset datasets indicated incomplete sequencing despite the large sequencing depth.

The CDR3 contains 15 residues, cysteine and phenylalanine counted. The entry retains the CDR3 DNA only, 45 bases that are in frame from base 1. The germline V gene (reference sequence) sets CDR1 to SGHNT and CDR2 to YYREEE. The junction shows trimming of 4 bases on V and 4 bases on J, and the gene matches do not reach 7 bases of it. The donors were healthy, HIV-negative adults who had no recently reported acute infections or vaccinations. Only Caucasian adults living in Nashville, Tennessee, USA were represented among the donors. CD4+ T cells were enriched by magnetic negative selection, after which naive cells were positively selected on CD45RA and the negative fraction was taken as the memory subset. After blood collection by leukapheresis, PBMCs were isolated using Ficoll-Histopaque density gradient centrifugation and then cryopreserved in the vapor phase of liquid nitrogen. Analytical flow cytometry was used to check the purity and quantity of every magnetically sorted T cell population. Each sorted fraction had its genomic DNA isolated and then quantified by UV absorbance on a Nanodrop 2000c.

The sequence joins TRBV5-4 to TRBJ2-7; 11 middle bases align to TRBD2. The clonotype comes from a man aged 25-40 years in good health. Sequenced material: naive CD4+ T cells sorted from blood. Explained via the paper, the cell subset or site label denotes: CD45RA+ positively selected. The nucleotide sequence reads as follows: TGTGCCAGCAGCCTCGAGGGACTAGCGGATTACGAGCAGTACTTC. Translated, it gives CASSLEGLADYEQYF. Beyond the CDR3, the reference TRBV5-4 and TRBJ2-7 genes provide the residues; the full variable domain reads: ETGVTQSPTHLIKTRGQQVTLRCSSQSGHNTVSWYQQALGQGPQFIFQYYREEENGRGNFPPRFSGLQFPNYSSELNVNALELDDSALYLCASSLEGLADYEQYFGPGTRLTVT.